The next 5 T cell receptor beta chains were all read from a single sample in a study of shared clonotypes between healthy human individuals. Only in-frame clones appear in the TCRdb table, and some are missing; sequencing was by immunoSEQ multiplex PCR. The table includes about 1 million clones, about three quarters detected once. Sequenced input: memory CD4+ T cells sorted from blood. Subset specified: CD45RA-negative fraction. These receptors were collected from a man between 18 and 35 years old in good health.

The CDR3 DNA reads as TGCGCCAGCAGCGGACGGACTAGCGGGGGGTCCCTTCGCACAGATACGCAGTATTTT. Amino acid sequence: CASSGRTSGGSLRTDTQYF. V is TRBV5-1 and J is TRBJ2-3; TRBD2 matches 14 bases. Unmatched junction bases numbered 11, after V lost 4 bases and J lost 1 base. Germline lookup yields CDR1 SGHRS and CDR2 YFSETQ. The CDR3 covers 19 residues.

Note on this clone: The sample holds other DNA sequences that translate to the same CDR3. The chain combines TRBV18 with TRBJ1-3, with D uncertain. V lost 3 bases and J 0 bases, leaving 6 bases between the germline ends. CDR3 length: 14 amino acids. CDR1 KGHSH and CDR2 LQKENI come from the germline V gene. CDR3 nucleotides: TGTGCCAGCTCACCGGACGGCTCTGGAAACACCATATATTTT. Protein sequence: CASSPDGSGNTIYF.

The rearrangement joins TRBV28 to TRBJ1-6; TRBD1 is a possible D gene (5 bases). This CDR3 region has 14 residues. In germline, CDR1 is MDHEN, CDR2 SYDVKM. Trimming left V 10 bases short and J 1 base short, with 11 bases between. This CDR3 is CATKEGSYNSPLHF. The CDR3, as DNA: TGTGCCACCAAAGAGGGGTCCTATAATTCACCCCTCCACTTT.

The rearrangement joins TRBV29-1 to TRBJ1-1; maybe TRBD1 (5 bases). Per the germline V gene, CDR1 is SQVTM and CDR2 is ANQGSEA. This CDR3 comprises 16 residues. With 2 bases removed from V and 5 bases from J, the gap between germline ends came to 21 bases. Written as DNA, the CDR3 is TGCAGCGTTGAAAATGGGCAGGGATCGGTAGGTACTGAAGCTTTCTTT. Residues: CSVENGQGSVGTEAFF. The full variable domain, completed using reference TRBV29-1 and TRBJ1-1, is SAVISQKPSRDICQRGTSLTIQCQVDSQVTMMFWYRQQPGQSLTLIATANQGSEATYESGFVIDKFPISRPNLTFSTLTVSNMSPEDSSIYLCSVENGQGSVGTEAFFGQGTRLTVV.

This chain joins TRBV6-1 and TRBJ2-1; 9 bases match TRBD2. Trimming took 7 bases from V and 3 from J; bases not matched to a gene: 4. Germline V gene lookup returns CDR1 MNHNS and CDR2 SASEGT. This CDR3 is 14 amino acids long. The CDR3 spells CASTSTSGYNEQFF. The CDR3 DNA follows: TGTGCCAGCACTTCGACTAGCGGCTACAATGAGCAGTTCTTC.